The subject of this entry is one T cell receptor (beta chain). This entry comes from a study of blood T cell repertoires in COVID-19. Across the whole study: Samples of COVID-19 (acute and convalescent) were obtained from the United States, Italy and Spain.

In the source study's methods: Quantification of nucleated cells was approximated via reference gene primer amplification. Here immunoSEQ multiplex PCR was the method, and the copy in TCRdb shows in-frame clones only, minus some. D and trimming were read from the DNA, whereas the V and J calls and clone size are those reported in that table. The data show roughly 420,000 clones, roughly 88% seen once. Germline values: CDR1 SGHTA, CDR2 FQGNSA. The CDR3 spans 15 residues. V was clipped by 4 bases and J by 5 bases, with 17 bases between them. Participants were aged about 18 to 90 years, lived in around 22 US areas, and enrolled virtually. The study assigned cohorts using participant-reported clinical history.

The chain carries TRBV7-2 and TRBJ2-5, with TRBD1 as a possible D gene (6 bases). The TCR comes from a young woman with acute COVID-19. The material sequenced was PBMCs or T cells enriched from blood (not recorded which). The CDR3 nucleotides are TGTGCCAGCAGCTCTCGAAGACACAGGGTGGAGACCCAGTACTTC. This encodes CASSSRRHRVETQYF.